A selection of T cell receptor beta chains follows, all from one sample in a study of control samples from healthy donors and cancer patients. The protocol was immunoSEQ multiplex PCR, while the TCRdb copy is restricted to in-frame clones and leaves out a portion. The sample contains about 140,000 clones, more than 85% of which appear only once. Sequencing used blood. These receptors all come from a woman under 40 in good health. Both conserved end residues are part of each CDR3. The D gene is left open where the match is weak. Part of the rows lack a size; the others show once, few, many or a class for expanded clones.

>-|TRBJ1-5|-|TRBV9
TGTGCCAGCAGCGGTAGTGGTGCAGGACAGCCCCAGCATTTT
CASSGSGAGQPQHF
>TRBD1|TRBJ2-3|-|TRBV9
TGTGCCAGCAGCGTAGGTGGTAGGGGGCGTTCGTATAGCACAGATACGCAGTATTTT
CASSVGGRGRSYSTDTQYF
>TRBD2|TRBJ2-1|-|TRBV6-5
TGTGCCAGCAGGCTAGCGGGAGTATTCAATGAGCAGTTCTTC
CASRLAGVFNEQFF
>TRBD2|TRBJ2-5|-|TRBV6-4
TGTGCCAGCACCGCGGGGGGGGAAGAGACCCAGTACTTC
CASTAGGEETQYF
>-|TRBJ1-4|-|TRBV13
TGTGCCAGCAGCCCTGGGCCCTCTAATGAAAAACTGTTTTTT
CASSPGPSNEKLFF
>-|TRBJ1-6|-|TRBV3-1/TRBV3-2
TGTGCCAGCAGCACCGGGGGGGCGATATATAATTCACCCCTCCACTTT
CASSTGGAIYNSPLHF
>-|TRBJ2-7|-|TRBV7-2
TGTGCCAGCAGCGCCAGACGGGAAGTATACGAGCAGTACTTC
CASSARREVYEQYF
>-|TRBJ2-1|few|TRBV5-1
TGCGCCAGCAGCTTAAGGAGTCCCATACTAAATGAGCAGTTCTTC
CASSLRSPILNEQFF
>TRBD2|TRBJ2-5|-|TRBV28
TGTGCCACCGAGCTAGCGGGAGGGCCGGAGACCCAGTACTTC
CATELAGGPETQYF
>-|TRBJ1-3|-|TRBV18
TGTGCCAGCTCACCGACGGAGCTTAGAGGAAACACCATATATTTT
CASSPTELRGNTIYF
>-|TRBJ1-1|-|TRBV25-1
TGTGCCAGCAGTGTGGGGAACACTGAAGCTTTCTTT
CASSVGNTEAFF
>TRBD1|TRBJ1-5|-|TRBV18
TGTGCCAGCTCACCACGTCCCCAGGGGGAGGTGCATCAGCCCCAGCATTTT
CASSPRPQGEVHQPQHF
>TRBD1|TRBJ2-7|-|TRBV6-6
TGTGCCAGCATCAGGGGGACCCGTCGGGACGAGCAGTACTTC
CASIRGTRRDEQYF
>-|TRBJ2-1|-|TRBV30
TGTGCCTGGGGGTTCTTTGACGCCCCCCCCTACAATGAGCAGTTCTTC
CAWGFFDAPPYNEQFF
>TRBD2|TRBJ2-5|once|TRBV11-2
TGTGCCAGCAGCTCGCTACTAGCGGGAGACTCGGAGACCCAGTACTTC
CASSSLLAGDSETQYF
>TRBD2|TRBJ2-1|-|TRBV10-3
TGTGCCATCAGTGGGACTAGCGGGGCGTATGATGAGCAGTTCTTC
CAISGTSGAYDEQFF
>-|TRBJ1-3|-|TRBV12-3/TRBV12-4
TGTGCCGCGAGCGTTCCGGGAAACACCATATATTTT
CAASVPGNTIYF
>TRBD2|TRBJ2-1|-|TRBV7-6
TGTGCCAGCAGCTTAGAGGTAGCGGGAGAGGGGGAGCAGTTCTTC
CASSLEVAGEGEQFF
>-|TRBJ2-6|few|TRBV28
TGTGCCAGCAGTCTCAGCTCTGGGGCCAACGTCCTGACTTTC
CASSLSSGANVLTF
>-|TRBJ2-7|-|TRBV6-1
TGTGCCAGCAGTGAGGGCTTCGAATCCTACGAGCAGTACTTC
CASSEGFESYEQYF
>TRBD1|TRBJ2-6|-|TRBV18
TGTGCCAGCTCCCCGCTAGGACAGGGGGATATGGCTGGGGCCAACGTCCTGACTTTC
CASSPLGQGDMAGANVLTF
>TRBD1|TRBJ2-1|-|TRBV19
TGTGCCAGTAGCCAAGCGACAGGGAACAATGAGCAGTTCTTC
CASSQATGNNEQFF
>TRBD1|TRBJ1-6|-|TRBV19
TGTGCCAGTAGTATACGGACAGGAGGTTCACCCCTCCACTTT
CASSIRTGGSPLHF
>-|TRBJ2-7|-|TRBV10-3
TGTGCCATCAGTGAGGGTAAACAACAGGGCTACGAGCAGTACTTC
CAISEGKQQGYEQYF
>TRBD1|TRBJ2-7|-|TRBV19
TGTGCCAGTAGTCAAGACAGGGACAACCCTTCATCCTACGAGCAGTACTTC
CASSQDRDNPSSYEQYF
>-|TRBJ2-1|-|TRBV9
TGTGCCAGCAGCATGGACAGTCTATACAATGAGCAGTTCTTC
CASSMDSLYNEQFF
>TRBD1|TRBJ2-3|-|TRBV5-1
TGCGCCAGCAGCTTAGGGGACAGGGTGGAAGATACGCAGTATTTT
CASSLGDRVEDTQYF
>-|TRBJ1-2|-|TRBV7-2
TGTGCCAGCAGCTTAGCGGCTAACTATGGCTACACCTTC
CASSLAANYGYTF
>-|TRBJ1-3|-|TRBV15
TGTGCCACCAGCGCCCAGTCAGACGTCCCCTCTGGAAACACCATATATTTT
CATSAQSDVPSGNTIYF
>-|TRBJ1-2|once|TRBV7-9
TGTGCCAGCAGTTATACTGAGACCTATGGCTACACCTTC
CASSYTETYGYTF
>TRBD2|TRBJ2-5|-|TRBV10-3
TGTGCCATCAGTGAGTACCTAGCGGGAGGGATAACTCAAGAGACCCAGTACTTC
CAISEYLAGGITQETQYF
>-|TRBJ2-1|once|TRBV11-2
TGTGCCAGCAGCTCCCTCGCCGATGAGCAGTTCTTC
CASSSLADEQFF
>TRBD1|TRBJ1-2|-|TRBV29-1
TGCAGCGTTGGACAGGGGGCGGACTATGGCTACACCTTC
CSVGQGADYGYTF
>TRBD1|TRBJ2-7|-|TRBV6-5
TGTGCCAGCGACCGGGACAGGGGCACCTACGAGCAGTACTTC
CASDRDRGTYEQYF
>-|TRBJ2-3|-|TRBV29-1
TGCAGCGTTGATAAGGGAACAGATACGCAGTATTTT
CSVDKGTDTQYF
>-|TRBJ2-7|-|TRBV19
TGTGCCAGTAGTATAGATTTCGGGCCGACAGGATCGAACGAGCAGTACTTC
CASSIDFGPTGSNEQYF
>-|TRBJ2-2|-|TRBV7-2
TGTGCCAGCAGCCTCCTACAAACCGACACCGGGGAGCTGTTTTTT
CASSLLQTDTGELFF
>-|TRBJ1-1|-|TRBV30
TGTGCCTGGAGTGCTGAACAGGCGGCTTTCTTT
CAWSAEQAAFF
>TRBD2|TRBJ2-7|-|TRBV7-2
TGTGCCAGCACTAATCAGCGGGATCCCTACGAGCAGTACTTC
CASTNQRDPYEQYF
>-|TRBJ1-6|-|TRBV5-4
TGTGCCAGCAGCTTGGCCGGTAGTGGGAATTCACCCCTCCACTTT
CASSLAGSGNSPLHF
>-|TRBJ1-3|-|TRBV30
TGTGCCTGGAGTGTACCTCCAAAGATCTCTGGAAACACCATATATTTT
CAWSVPPKISGNTIYF
>-|TRBJ1-4|-|TRBV21-1
TGTGCCAGCAGCAAAGCGGTTAGGCAGGCCGCAACTAATGAAAAACTGTTTTTT
CASSKAVRQAATNEKLFF
>-|TRBJ2-1|-|TRBV28
TGTGCCAGCAGTTTGGCAGGTAGGGGGGCCTCCTACAATGAGCAGTTCTTC
CASSLAGRGASYNEQFF
>-|TRBJ1-1|once|TRBV7-9
TGTGCCAGCAGCGTAGGGAACACTGAAGCTTTCTTT
CASSVGNTEAFF
>TRBD2|TRBJ2-3|once|TRBV7-3
TGTGCCAGCAGTGCCCTTGGGGGGGCAGATACGCAGTATTTT
CASSALGGADTQYF
>-|TRBJ2-7|-|TRBV18
TGTGCCAGCTCACCAACCCAGGGGAGGGACGAGCAGTACTTC
CASSPTQGRDEQYF
>-|TRBJ1-1|-|TRBV28
TGTGCCAGCAGGGGAAAAGGGGTCCTCACTGAAGCTTTCTTT
CASRGKGVLTEAFF
>-|TRBJ1-1|-|TRBV4-2
TGTGCCAGCAGCCAAGATAAAAAAGGTAGGGGTCAAGAGACTGAAGCTTTCTTT
CASSQDKKGRGQETEAFF
>TRBD1|TRBJ1-3|-|TRBV6-5
TGTGCCAGCAGTTGGGACAGGTCCTCCTCTGGAAACACCATATATTTT
CASSWDRSSSGNTIYF
>TRBD2|TRBJ2-7|-|TRBV18
TGTGCCAGCTCACCCGGAGTAGCGGGCTACGAGCAGTACTTC
CASSPGVAGYEQYF
>TRBD2|TRBJ2-1|-|TRBV7-9
TGTGCCAGCAGCTCCGACGCTAGCGGGAGGGCCCGGAATGAGCAGTTCTTC
CASSSDASGRARNEQFF
>-|TRBJ2-1|once|TRBV7-8
TGTGCCAGCAGCCGCCGTGAGCCCCCCGCGTTCTTC
CASSRREPPAFF
>-|TRBJ1-4|-|TRBV19
TGTGCCAGTAGCTCCAACATAGCAACTAATGAAAAACTGTTTTTT
CASSSNIATNEKLFF
>-|TRBJ2-5|-|TRBV7-2
TGTGCCAGCAGCGCGGGGACAGTTAGATTCCAAGAGACCCAGTACTTC
CASSAGTVRFQETQYF
>TRBD1|TRBJ2-7|-|TRBV2
TGTGCCAGCAGGAAAGCCGGGACAGGGGGCTCCGAGCAGTACTTC
CASRKAGTGGSEQYF
>TRBD1|TRBJ1-4|few|TRBV18
TGTGCCAGCTCACCGGCAGGGGGTTCAAGGGAAAAACTGTTTTTT
CASSPAGGSREKLFF
>-|TRBJ1-2|-|TRBV3-1/TRBV3-2
TGTGCCAGCAGCCAAGACCCCAGGGGATTTATCTATGGCTACACCTTC
CASSQDPRGFIYGYTF
>-|TRBJ1-2|-|TRBV28
TGTGCCAGCAGGCATCCCGGGACGGTAGCCTATGGCTACACCTTC
CASRHPGTVAYGYTF
>-|TRBJ1-4|-|TRBV30
TGTGCCTGGAGTTCATCAAGGTCTAATGAAAAACTGTTTTTT
CAWSSSRSNEKLFF